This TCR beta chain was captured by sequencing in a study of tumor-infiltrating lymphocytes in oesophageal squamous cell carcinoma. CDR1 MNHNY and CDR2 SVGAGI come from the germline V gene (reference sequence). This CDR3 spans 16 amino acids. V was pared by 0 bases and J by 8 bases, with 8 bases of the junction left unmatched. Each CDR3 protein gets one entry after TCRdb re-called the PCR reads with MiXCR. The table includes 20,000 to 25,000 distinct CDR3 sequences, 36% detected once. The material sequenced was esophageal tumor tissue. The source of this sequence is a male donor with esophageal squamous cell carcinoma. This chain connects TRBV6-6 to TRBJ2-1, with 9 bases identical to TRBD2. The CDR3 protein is CASSYSPGLARDEQFF. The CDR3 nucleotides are TGTGCCAGCAGTTACTCGCCGGGACTAGCTAGGGATGAGCAGTTCTTC.